Following are 22 T cell receptor beta chains from one sample sequenced in a study of glioma-infiltrating T cells after dendritic cell vaccination (dated by TCRdb to between 2015 and 2016). Preparation of the library involved the immunoSEQ multiplex PCR assay. Not all clones reach the TCRdb copy of this immuneACCESS table, which keeps in-frame sequences only. Checked studies attribute under half of the gap to unresolved V genes and leave the rest unexplained. Counted in this sample were around 72,000 clones; around 81% of them appeared once. The top ten clonotypes cover 7.9% of the sample. Sequenced here: blood, sampled before dendritic cell vaccination. These receptors were taken from a human donor with glioblastoma.

The chain combines TRBV29-1 with TRBJ1-1; D ambiguous. The V gene's germline CDR1 is SQVTM and CDR2 ANQGSEA. Trimming removed 6 bases from V and 2 bases from J, with 13 bases in between. The CDR3 consists of 13 residues. The CDR3 region is CSVGRETNTEAFF. The CDR3 DNA is TGCAGCGTGGGCCGGGAAACTAACACTGAAGCTTTCTTT.

The J gene is TRBJ2-2, the V gene TRBV11-2; TRBD2 is a possible D gene (6 bases). The germline V gene encodes CDR1 SGHAT and CDR2 FQNNGV. V lost 8 bases and J lost 1, with 11 bases in between. The length of the CDR3 is 14 residues. The CDR3 loop reads CASGAGRNTGELFF. Written as DNA, the CDR3 is TGTGCCAGCGGAGCGGGTAGGAACACCGGGGAGCTGTTTTTT.

V usage is TRBV10-2 and J usage is TRBJ1-2; 12 nucleotides align to TRBD1. CDR1 WSHSY and CDR2 SAAADI come from the germline V gene. Trimming took 6 bases from V and 7 from J; bases not matched to a gene: 9. The length of the CDR3 is 15 residues. Here the CDR3 reads CASRPSGTGGFGYTF. The CDR3 DNA reads TGCGCCAGCAGGCCTTCAGGGACAGGGGGCTTTGGCTACACCTTC.

V and J are TRBV5-1 and TRBJ1-3; possible D gene TRBD1, 6 bases. The CDR3 runs to 14 residues. Germline CDR1 SGHRS, CDR2 YFSETQ. V lost 3 bases, J lost 4 bases, and 11 bases lay in between. CDR3 coding DNA: TGCGCCAGCAGCTCTCAGGGGTCCGGAAACACCATATATTTT. Protein sequence: CASSSQGSGNTIYF. The full variable domain, with the rest looked up from reference TRBV5-1 and TRBJ1-3, is KAGVTQTPRYLIKTRGQQVTLSCSPISGHRSVSWYQQTPGQGLQFLFEYFSETQRNKGNFPGRFSGRQFSNSRSEMNVSTLELGDSALYLCASSSQGSGNTIYFGEGSWLTVV.

Only a few counts were recorded for this clone. This chain joins TRBV19 and TRBJ1-1; no clear D. Germline V gene data show CDR1 as LNHDA and CDR2 as SQIVND (reference sequence). V dropped 1 base and J dropped 1 base, with 7 bases sitting between them. CDR3 length: 14 residues. The CDR3 reads CASSIGSENTEAFF. CDR3 DNA sequence: TGTGCCAGTAGTATAGGATCAGAGAACACTGAAGCTTTCTTT.

In its sample, this clone was seen once. The chain recombines TRBV9 with TRBJ1-2; 8 nucleotides agree with TRBD1. The CDR3 covers 17 residues. With V trimmed by 0 bases and J by 1 base, 8 bases remained unmatched. Germline lookup yields CDR1 SGDLS and CDR2 YYNGEE. CDR3 nucleotide sequence: TGTGCCAGCAGCGTAGGGTGGCTGGACAGGGATAACTATGGCTACACCTTC. Its translation: CASSVGWLDRDNYGYTF.

DNA for the CDR3: TGTGCCAGCAGTATTCTAGCGGACGGCACAGATACGCAGTATTTT. Translating gives CASSILADGTDTQYF. V gene TRBV2 combines with J gene TRBJ2-3; the match to TRBD2 covers 7 bases. This CDR3 region has 15 residues. The trim removed 5 bases at V and 1 base at J, leaving 6 bases unmatched. Germline V gives CDR1 SNHLY, CDR2 FYNNEI.

The J gene is TRBJ2-3, the V gene TRBV29-1; 7 bases line up with TRBD1. With V trimmed by 5 bases and J by 0 bases, 5 bases remained unmatched. The CDR3 consists of 14 residues. Looked up from germline, CDR1 is SQVTM and CDR2 is ANQGSEA. The CDR3 DNA reads TGCAGCGTTTCCCCGGGACAGAGCACAGATACGCAGTATTTT. It encodes CSVSPGQSTDTQYF.

This clone has only one observation. The chain joins TRBV6-5 to TRBJ2-1; D may be TRBD1 (6 bases). This CDR3 contains 13 residues. Trimming pared 5 bases from V and 10 bases from J, leaving 15 bases between. Germline CDR1 reads MNHEY; CDR2 reads SVGAGI. The CDR3 bases are TGTGCCAGCAGTAGGCAGGGGTCGGAGGAGCAGTTCTTC. Translated: CASSRQGSEEQFF.

This chain joins TRBV20-1 and TRBJ2-7; D is perhaps TRBD2 (6 bases). From germline, CDR1 is DFQATT and CDR2 SNEGSKA (reference sequence). The CDR3 is made up of 11 amino acids. V lost 4 bases to trimming and J lost 3 bases, with 7 bases between them. Here the CDR3 DNA reads TGCAGTGCTACGGGAGACTACGAGCAGTACTTC. Translated, it gives CSATGDYEQYF.

The V gene is TRBV15, the J gene TRBJ2-4; 9 bases are shared with TRBD1. Trimming cost V 5 bases and J 1 base; bases outside gene matches: 6. Germline CDR1 and CDR2: LNHNV and YYDKDF (reference sequence). CDR3 length: 16 amino acids. This chain's CDR3 is CATSLRTGEAKNIQYF. In DNA form, the CDR3 reads TGTGCCACCAGCCTGAGGACAGGGGAGGCCAAAAACATTCAGTACTTC.

This clone was detected a few times. This chain links TRBV4-3 with TRBJ1-6; 8 bases align to TRBD1. The junction had 5 bases not matched to a gene; V was cut back by 0 bases and J by 10 bases. Germline V CDR1 and CDR2: LGHNA, YSLEER. This CDR3 spans 15 amino acids. In DNA form, the CDR3 reads TGCGCCAGCAGCCAAGATCACAGGGGGAGATCACCCCTCCACTTT. It is translated as CASSQDHRGRSPLHF.

This clone showed up just a few times. The V call is TRBV6-1, the J call TRBJ1-3; 8 positions agree with TRBD1. V was clipped by 2 bases and J by 2 bases; unmatched bases: 5. The length of the CDR3 is 16 residues. The germline gives CDR1 MNHNS, CDR2 SASEGT. The CDR3 reads CASSESQGAAGNTIYF. The CDR3 DNA reads as TGTGCCAGCAGTGAAAGTCAGGGGGCGGCTGGAAACACCATATATTTT.

The rearrangement uses TRBV28 and TRBJ1-2; a weak D match, TRBD1 (6 bases). V shed 6 bases and J shed 2 bases, with 10 bases lying between them. Germline V gives CDR1 MDHEN, CDR2 SYDVKM. The CDR3 has 13 amino acids. The CDR3 sequence is CASRRDRNYGYTF. The DNA of the CDR3 is TGTGCCAGCAGGAGAGACAGGAACTATGGCTACACCTTC.

The chain is built from TRBV5-6 and TRBJ1-6; TRBD1 agrees at 9 bases. V gave up 4 bases and J gave up 8 bases; unmatched junction bases: 10. The length of the CDR3 is 16 residues. In germline, CDR1 is SGHDT, CDR2 YYEEEE. The CDR3 DNA sequence: TGTGCCAGCAGCCTAGACGGACAGGGGCGGGATTCACCCCTCCACTTT. Encoded protein: CASSLDGQGRDSPLHF. Looking up the rest from reference TRBV5-6 and TRBJ1-6 gives the full variable domain: DAGVTQSPTHLIKTRGQQVTLRCSPKSGHDTVSWYQQALGQGPQFIFQYYEEEERQRGNFPDRFSGHQFPNYSSELNVNALLLGDSALYLCASSLDGQGRDSPLHFGNGTRLTVT.

This clone has just a few counts. The rearrangement uses TRBV7-3 and TRBJ1-6; 10 bases are shared with TRBD1. This CDR3 has 15 residues. CDR1 is SGHTA and CDR2 is FQGTGA in the germline V gene. After removal of 5 bases from V and 5 bases from J, the junction contained 3 bases not matched to a gene. The CDR3 spells CASSKTGGHNSPLHF. The CDR3 nucleotides read TGTGCCAGCAGCAAGACAGGGGGCCATAATTCACCCCTCCACTTT. Together with reference TRBV7-3 and TRBJ1-6, the CDR3 gives the full variable domain: GAGVSQTPSNKVTEKGKYVELRCDPISGHTALYWYRQSLGQGPEFLIYFQGTGAADDSGLPNDRFFAVRPEGSVSTLKIQRTERGDSAVYLCASSKTGGHNSPLHFGNGTRLTVT.

This clone was observed a few times. The chain recombines TRBV6-1 with TRBJ1-5; maybe TRBD1 (5 bases). CDR1 is MNHNS and CDR2 is SASEGT in the germline V gene. CDR3 length: 14 amino acids. Deletions cut 1 base from V and 12 bases from J, with 16 bases between. DNA of the CDR3: TGTGCCAGCAGTGAAGGACCCGGGCAGGGTAGCCAGCATTTT. It translates to CASSEGPGQGSQHF.

The chain joins TRBV19 to TRBJ1-5; 10 nucleotides align to TRBD1. This CDR3 region has 14 residues. Germline CDR1 reads LNHDA; CDR2 reads SQIVND (reference sequence). The V segment lost 5 bases and the J segment 5 bases; nucleotides outside the gene matches: 3. The CDR3 region is CASSSDRGYQPQHF. CDR3 bases: TGTGCCAGTAGTTCGGACAGGGGGTATCAGCCCCAGCATTTT.

This clone was picked up a small number of times. The chain carries TRBV19 and TRBJ1-6, with 9 bases fitting TRBD1. This CDR3 spans 13 amino acids. Losses at the gene ends were 3 bases for V and 10 bases for J; bases not matched to a gene: 1. Germline V gene lookup returns CDR1 LNHDA and CDR2 SQIVND (reference sequence). CDR3: CASSMTGGSPLHF. The CDR3 bases are TGTGCCAGTAGTATGACAGGGGGATCACCCCTCCACTTT.

The chain joins TRBV5-4 to TRBJ1-2; 8 nucleotides agree with TRBD1. Germline-derived CDR1 and CDR2 are SGHNT and YYREEE (reference sequence). The CDR3 runs 15 residues. Trimming took 4 bases from V and 4 from J; bases not matched to a gene: 9. CDR3: CASSRGQDPGYGYTF. The CDR3 DNA reads as TGTGCCAGCAGCCGGGGACAGGACCCGGGCTATGGCTACACCTTC.

The chain carries TRBV7-2 and TRBJ1-3; D remains ambiguous. The germline V gene has CDR1 SGHTA and CDR2 FQGNSA. Trimming removed 2 bases at V and 1 base at J, with 18 bases between. This CDR3 has 18 amino acids. The CDR3 spells CASSLYSGLVSSGNTIYF. Written as DNA, the CDR3 is TGTGCCAGCAGCTTATACAGCGGACTCGTGTCTTCTGGAAACACCATATATTTT. Full variable domain (outside the CDR3, taken from reference TRBV7-2 and TRBJ1-3): GAGVSQSPSNKVTEKGKDVELRCDPISGHTALYWYRQSLGQGLEFLIYFQGNSAPDKSGLPSDRFSAERTGGSVSTLTIQRTQQEDSAVYLCASSLYSGLVSSGNTIYFGEGSWLTVV.

The V and J genes are TRBV29-1 and TRBJ1-1, with D perhaps TRBD1 (5 bases). Germline loops: CDR1 SQVTM, CDR2 ANQGSEA. This CDR3 has 13 amino acids. V dropped 4 bases and J dropped 1 base, with 10 bases sitting between them. For the CDR3, the DNA is TGCAGCGTTGTCAGGGAGGGGAACACTGAAGCTTTCTTT. This sequence encodes CSVVREGNTEAFF.